The 28 T cell receptor beta chains reported below all come from one sample, sequenced in a study of blood T cell repertoires in COVID-19. The data were produced by immunoSEQ multiplex PCR, yet TCRdb's version contains in-frame clones alone and is incomplete. This repertoire shows around 300,000 clones, around 90% found once; its top ten account for about 6.8%. Sequenced material: peripheral blood. The receptors derive from a woman aged 25-40 years with COVID-19, enrolled during active disease.

The chain recombines TRBV27 with TRBJ1-4, with TRBD1 identical over 7 bases. The V gene end was trimmed by 6 bases and the J gene end by 3 bases; junction bases not matched to a gene: 7. CDR1 is MNHEY and CDR2 is SMNVEV in the germline V gene (reference sequence). The CDR3 totals 15 residues. The CDR3 is CASRPPGTANEKLFF. Written as DNA, the CDR3 is TGTGCCAGCAGACCCCCCGGGACAGCTAATGAAAAACTGTTTTTT.

V gene TRBV18 combines with J gene TRBJ2-7, with D unclear. CDR1 and CDR2 from the germline V gene are KGHSH and LQKENI. Trimming removed 3 bases from V and 0 bases from J, with 9 bases in between. This CDR3 comprises 14 residues. Written as DNA, the CDR3 is TGTGCCAGCTCACCCGGTTCTAGCTCCTACGAGCAGTACTTC. Protein: CASSPGSSSYEQYF.

This rearrangement joins TRBV9 to TRBJ2-1; 8 nucleotides line up with TRBD1. The V segment lost 3 bases and the J segment 7 bases; nucleotides outside the gene matches: 12. The CDR3 is 16 amino acids. From germline, CDR1 is SGDLS and CDR2 YYNGEE. The CDR3 region is CASSGVTGDGLNEQFF. The DNA for the CDR3 is TGTGCCAGCAGCGGGGTGACAGGGGACGGCTTGAATGAGCAGTTCTTC.

This clone occurred once. The chain uses TRBV19 and TRBJ1-5; possible D gene TRBD1, 6 bases. This CDR3 is built from 14 residues. V lost 5 bases and J 4 bases, leaving 12 bases between the germline ends. CDR1 and CDR2 from the germline V gene are LNHDA and SQIVND (reference sequence). The CDR3 nucleotides read TGTGCCAGTAGTGTCGACAGGCAAAATCAGCCCCAGCATTTT. Amino acids: CASSVDRQNQPQHF.

This chain links TRBV25-1 with TRBJ1-2; 7 positions match TRBD1. There are 15 residues in the CDR3. V dropped 3 bases and J dropped 8; count of bases not matched to a gene: 12. Per germline, CDR1 MGHDK and CDR2 SYGVNS. The CDR3 bases are TGTGCCAGCAGTGATCGGACAGGACTATATGAGGGCTACACCTTC. It codes for CASSDRTGLYEGYTF.

The chain links TRBV30 to TRBJ2-7; 9 bases map to TRBD2. The CDR3 length is 13 residues. Germline V CDR1 and CDR2: GTSNPN, SVGIG (reference sequence). The V and J ends lost 8 bases and 5 bases, in that order; junction bases with no gene match: 10. This CDR3 reads CAVTSSGIHEQYF. The CDR3 region has the DNA TGTGCCGTGACTTCTAGCGGGATTCACGAGCAGTACTTC.

This clone was found once. V is TRBV5-1 and J is TRBJ2-2, with 8 bases fitting TRBD1. This CDR3 has 15 amino acids. The V gene end was trimmed by 4 bases and the J gene end by 0 bases; junction bases not matched to a gene: 2. Germline lookup yields CDR1 SGHRS and CDR2 YFSETQ. In nucleotides, the CDR3 is TGCGCCAGCAGCGCACAGGGGGCGAACACCGGGGAGCTGTTTTTT. This codes for CASSAQGANTGELFF.

The chain is built from TRBV4-3 and TRBJ2-5, with TRBD2 identical over 14 bases. Germline V gives CDR1 LGHNA, CDR2 YSLEER. After removal of 4 bases from V and 3 bases from J, the junction contained 7 bases not matched to a gene. The CDR3 contains 17 residues. The chain's CDR3 is CASSLGQGLAGEETQYF. The CDR3 DNA follows: TGCGCCAGCAGCCTCGGACAGGGACTAGCGGGGGAAGAGACCCAGTACTTC.

V is TRBV27 and J is TRBJ1-1, with D perhaps matching TRBD1 (5 bases). The CDR3 sequence is 13 residues long. From germline, CDR1 is MNHEY and CDR2 SMNVEV (reference sequence). Trimming took off 3 bases at V and 6 bases at J, with 11 bases between the two ends. The CDR3 spells CASSFGRVAEAFF. CDR3 DNA sequence: TGTGCCAGCAGTTTCGGCAGGGTGGCTGAAGCTTTCTTT.

The chain carries TRBV4-2 and TRBJ1-1, with a tentative D call TRBD1 (6 bases). The CDR3 has 15 amino acids. V shed 1 base and J shed 4 bases, with 13 bases lying between them. CDR1 is LGHNA, CDR2 YNFKEQ, per germline. For the CDR3, the DNA is TGTGCCAGCAGCCAAGTCGAGGGGGGGAGCACTGAAGCTTTCTTT. Translated, it gives CASSQVEGGSTEAFF.

The chain combines TRBV30 with TRBJ2-7; D gene uncertain. Germline assignment: CDR1 GTSNPN and CDR2 SVGIG (reference sequence). This CDR3 comprises 13 residues. V dropped 2 bases and J dropped 3 bases, with 11 bases sitting between them. CDR3 residues: CAWSHVTDYEQYF. For the CDR3, the DNA is TGTGCCTGGAGTCATGTTACAGACTACGAGCAGTACTTC.

The CDR3 is CASSSQVGTASYGYTF. Here the CDR3 DNA reads TGTGCCAGCAGCTCTCAGGTCGGGACTGCATCCTATGGCTACACCTTC. This sequence joins TRBV7-2 and TRBJ1-2, with D perhaps TRBD1 (5 bases). V lost 4 bases and J 4 bases, leaving 19 bases between the germline ends. The CDR3 totals 16 residues. Per the germline V gene, CDR1 is SGHTA and CDR2 is FQGNSA.

The chain joins TRBV7-2 to TRBJ2-7; D is unresolved. V gave up 2 bases and J gave up 7 bases, with 15 bases separating them. The CDR3 length is 14 residues. Per germline, CDR1 SGHTA and CDR2 FQGNSA. CDR3 protein: CASSLTESVREQYF. The CDR3, as DNA: TGTGCCAGCAGCTTAACCGAATCGGTGCGGGAGCAGTACTTC.

The rearrangement uses TRBV25-1 and TRBJ1-4; a weak D match, TRBD1 (5 bases). V gave up 2 bases and J gave up 8 bases, with 18 bases separating them. Per germline, CDR1 MGHDK and CDR2 SYGVNS. The CDR3 extends over 16 amino acids. The CDR3 region is CASSEGGTLYREKLFF. The CDR3 DNA reads as TGTGCCAGCAGTGAAGGGGGGACCCTATACCGGGAAAAACTGTTTTTT.

The chain recombines TRBV7-2 with TRBJ2-3; the D gene is possibly TRBD2 (5 bases). This CDR3 is built from 14 residues. Trimming pared 0 bases from V and 6 bases from J, leaving 10 bases between. Germline-derived CDR1 and CDR2 are SGHTA and FQGNSA. The CDR3 protein is CASSLAGDADTQYF. CDR3 sequence (DNA): TGTGCCAGCAGCTTAGCGGGAGATGCGGATACGCAGTATTTT. Full variable domain (outside the CDR3, taken from reference TRBV7-2 and TRBJ2-3): GAGVSQSPSNKVTEKGKDVELRCDPISGHTALYWYRQSLGQGLEFLIYFQGNSAPDKSGLPSDRFSAERTGGSVSTLTIQRTQQEDSAVYLCASSLAGDADTQYFGPGTRLTVL.

The chain employs TRBV27 and TRBJ2-4; perhaps TRBD2 as D (5 bases). The CDR3 has 13 residues. V gave up 5 bases and J gave up 7 bases, with 12 bases separating them. The germline gives CDR1 MNHEY, CDR2 SMNVEV (reference sequence). CDR3 residues: CASSAGNGNIQYF. The CDR3 DNA reads TGTGCCAGCAGTGCCGGGAACGGGAACATTCAGTACTTC.

This clone has a single count. Here the CDR3 reads CASSSERGYNEQFF. CDR3 DNA sequence: TGTGCCAGTAGTAGCGAGCGGGGGTACAATGAGCAGTTCTTC. The chain is built from TRBV19 and TRBJ2-1, with 8 bases matching TRBD2. CDR1 is LNHDA, CDR2 SQIVND, per germline (reference sequence). The length of the CDR3 is 14 residues. Unmatched junction bases numbered 3, after V lost 4 bases and J lost 4 bases.

This clone has only one observation. The chain uses TRBV7-9 and TRBJ2-2; 14 bases align to TRBD2. The V gene end was trimmed by 0 bases and the J gene end by 0 bases; junction bases not matched to a gene: 3. Germline V gene data show CDR1 as SEHNR and CDR2 as FQNEAQ (reference sequence). The CDR3 length is 19 residues. Here the CDR3 reads CASSLARLAGGPNTGELFF. Written as DNA, the CDR3 is TGTGCCAGCAGCTTAGCGAGACTAGCGGGAGGGCCGAACACCGGGGAGCTGTTTTTT.

V is TRBV7-9 and J is TRBJ1-1; tentatively, D is TRBD1 (6 bases). Germline CDR1 reads SEHNR; CDR2 reads FQNEAQ (reference sequence). Trimming took off 5 bases at V and 1 base at J, with 20 bases between the two ends. This CDR3 spans 17 amino acids. In DNA form, the CDR3 reads TGTGCCAGCAGCCGCCGACAGGCGGGGGGACCGAACACTGAAGCTTTCTTT. Translated: CASSRRQAGGPNTEAFF.

The rearrangement joins TRBV5-5 to TRBJ2-1; D uncertain. Trimming cost V 3 bases and J 6 bases, with 16 bases left between them. The V gene's germline CDR1 is SGHKS and CDR2 YYEKEE (reference sequence). The CDR3 contains 15 residues. The CDR3 DNA sequence: TGTGCCAGCAGCTCCCTGACTGGAGCCTTCAATGAGCAGTTCTTC. Its protein is CASSSLTGAFNEQFF.

This clone was detected only a few times. The chain has TRBV6-4 and TRBJ1-2, with 7 bases that match TRBD1. CDR1 and CDR2 (germline): MRHNA, SNTAGT. The CDR3 sequence is 15 residues long. With 2 bases clipped from V and 1 base from J, the junction kept 4 bases outside the gene matches. This CDR3 is CASSDKGAFNYGYTF. The CDR3 DNA is TGTGCCAGCAGTGACAAGGGGGCCTTTAACTATGGCTACACCTTC.

The chain is built from TRBV11-3 and TRBJ2-7; 7 bases line up with TRBD1. The V segment lost 0 bases and the J segment 5 bases; nucleotides outside the gene matches: 10. Looked up from germline, CDR1 is SGHNT and CDR2 is YENEEA. This CDR3 spans 16 amino acids. CDR3 residues: CASSLDHGQGGHEQYF. DNA of the CDR3: TGTGCCAGCAGCTTAGATCATGGCCAAGGGGGCCACGAGCAGTACTTC.

V is TRBV6-5 and J is TRBJ1-1; TRBD1 matches 8 bases. This CDR3 has 15 amino acids. V gave up 4 bases and J gave up 3 bases; unmatched junction bases: 7. Germline lookup yields CDR1 MNHEY and CDR2 SVGAGI. CDR3 sequence: CASSWGRGQDTEAFF. The CDR3 bases are TGTGCCAGCAGTTGGGGCAGGGGGCAGGACACTGAAGCTTTCTTT.

As regards this clone: The sample contains more than one DNA sequence encoding this CDR3. This chain's CDR3 is CAWSVQGYQPQHF. The CDR3 DNA follows: TGTGCCTGGAGTGTACAGGGTTATCAGCCCCAGCATTTT. This chain joins TRBV30 and TRBJ1-5; the D gene is possibly TRBD1 (6 bases). CDR1 is GTSNPN and CDR2 is SVGIG in the germline V gene (reference sequence). The ends were cut back, 0 bases at V and 5 bases at J, with 8 bases in the middle. CDR3 length: 13 residues.

The chain employs TRBV4-1 and TRBJ2-7; 9 nucleotides agree with TRBD1. Germline values: CDR1 MGHRA, CDR2 YSYEKL. The CDR3 is made up of 16 amino acids. The V segment lost 0 bases and the J segment 4 bases; nucleotides outside the gene matches: 7. CDR3 sequence (DNA): TGCGCCAGCAGCCAAGATTATACAGGGGGCGCATACGAGCAGTACTTC. It yields the protein CASSQDYTGGAYEQYF.

This rearrangement joins TRBV30 to TRBJ2-1; 10 nucleotides agree with TRBD1. Losses at the gene ends were 0 bases for V and 3 bases for J; bases not matched to a gene: 5. The CDR3 loop spans 16 amino acids. Germline CDR1 is GTSNPN and CDR2 is SVGIG (reference sequence). The CDR3 loop reads CAWSVPGQGYYNEQFF. CDR3 DNA sequence: TGTGCCTGGAGTGTACCGGGACAGGGGTACTACAATGAGCAGTTCTTC.

This chain connects TRBV6-5 to TRBJ2-7; D is possibly TRBD2 (5 bases). The CDR3 covers 12 residues. V lost 6 bases and J lost 4, with 10 bases in between. Germline values: CDR1 MNHEY, CDR2 SVGAGI. Here the CDR3 reads CASSGDFYEQYF. The CDR3 DNA sequence: TGTGCCAGCAGCGGGGATTTTTACGAGCAGTACTTC.

The J gene is TRBJ2-7, the V gene TRBV11-3, with D unresolved. This CDR3 has 13 residues. V was clipped by 3 bases and J by 6 bases, with 12 bases between them. Per the germline V gene, CDR1 is SGHNT and CDR2 is YENEEA. The CDR3 DNA reads as TGTGCCAGCAGCTTGGTAGAAAAAAGCGAGCAGTACTTC. Protein sequence: CASSLVEKSEQYF.